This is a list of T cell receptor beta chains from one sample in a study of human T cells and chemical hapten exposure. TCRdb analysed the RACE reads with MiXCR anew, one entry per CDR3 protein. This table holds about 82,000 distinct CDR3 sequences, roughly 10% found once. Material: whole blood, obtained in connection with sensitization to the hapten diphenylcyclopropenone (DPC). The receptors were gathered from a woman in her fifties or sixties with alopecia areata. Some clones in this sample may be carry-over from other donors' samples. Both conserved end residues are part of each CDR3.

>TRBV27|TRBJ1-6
CASSYSASPLHF
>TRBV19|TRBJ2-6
CASSIQVLRSGANVLTF
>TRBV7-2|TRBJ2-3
CASSRDSGGTDTQYF
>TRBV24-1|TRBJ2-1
CATSGEGQLYNEQFF
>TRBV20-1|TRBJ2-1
CSARPLVDSYNEQFF
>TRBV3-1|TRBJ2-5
CASSLRTSGETQYF
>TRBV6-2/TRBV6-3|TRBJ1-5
CASNTGVNQPQHF
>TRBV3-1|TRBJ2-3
CASSPSKGDTQYF
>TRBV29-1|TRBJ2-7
CSALLQGRNSYEQYF
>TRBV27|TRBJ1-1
CASSLSPTSEAFF
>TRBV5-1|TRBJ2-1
CASSSGLAGGRNEQFF
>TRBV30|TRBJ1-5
CAWSWGRANQPQHF
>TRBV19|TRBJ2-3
CASSTGGLSTDTQYF
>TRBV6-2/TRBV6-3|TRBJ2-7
CASLGREGRKEQYF
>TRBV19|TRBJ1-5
CAIPRQGWNQPQHF
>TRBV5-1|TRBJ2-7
CASSLDPQFEQYF
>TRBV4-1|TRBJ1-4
CASSQDPPSGVNEKLFF
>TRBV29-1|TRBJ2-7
CSAQGVESEQYF